This T cell receptor beta chain was sequenced in a study of cytomegalovirus exposure and HLA in healthy donors. The germline V gene has CDR1 SGHNT and CDR2 YYREEE (reference sequence). This CDR3 is 15 amino acids long. The V segment lost 3 bases and the J segment 1 base; nucleotides outside the gene matches: 6. The PCR made use of 60 Vbeta and 13 Jbeta primers. Libraries were prepared by immunoSEQ multiplex PCR; TCRdb keeps only in-frame clonotypes and omits some of them. The profile shows roughly 150,000 clones, approximately 81% of them singletons. The source is a woman aged 18-29 years in good health and CMV-seronegative. Material: PBMCs. The genes are TRBV5-4 and TRBJ2-5; TRBD1 agrees at 7 bases. Written as DNA, the CDR3 is TGTGCCAGCAGCTCGGGACAGATTGGCCAAGAGACCCAGTACTTC. Translating it yields CASSSGQIGQETQYF.